A selection of T cell receptor beta chains follows, all from one sample in a study of shared clonotypes between healthy human individuals. Profiling relied on immunoSEQ multiplex PCR, and the TCRdb table lists in-frame clones only, not all of them. Of about 2 million clones detected, over 85% appear once; the ten largest clones hold around 0.13%. What was sequenced was naive CD4+ T cells sorted from blood. The receptors originated from a man between 18 and 35 years old in good health. Both conserved end residues are part of each CDR3. A D gene is named only where the DNA matches it firmly. Clone sizes are given selectively: once, few, many, or a class where the clone is expanded.

v_gene: TRBV9; j_gene: TRBJ2-4; d_gene: -; abundance: -; len: 19; CDR3aa: CASSVDWADNQLAKNIQYF; CDR3nt: TGTGCCAGCAGCGTAGATTGGGCGGACAACCAACTAGCCAAAAACATTCAGTACTTC
v_gene: TRBV18; j_gene: TRBJ2-2; d_gene: TRBD2; abundance: -; len: 16; CDR3aa: CASSPALAGNTGELFF; CDR3nt: TGTGCCAGCTCACCGGCTCTAGCGGGAAACACCGGGGAGCTGTTTTTT
v_gene: TRBV2; j_gene: TRBJ2-5; d_gene: -; abundance: -; len: 12; CDR3aa: CASMDWKETQYF; CDR3nt: TGTGCCAGCATGGATTGGAAAGAGACCCAGTACTTC
v_gene: TRBV6-5; j_gene: TRBJ2-5; d_gene: TRBD1; abundance: -; len: 13; CDR3aa: CASSIGQGETQYF; CDR3nt: TGTGCCAGCAGTATCGGACAGGGAGAGACCCAGTACTTC
v_gene: TRBV4-1; j_gene: TRBJ2-5; d_gene: TRBD2; abundance: -; len: 16; CDR3aa: CASSQIGRGGPETQYF; CDR3nt: TGCGCCAGCAGCCAAATTGGGCGGGGGGGCCCAGAGACCCAGTACTTC
v_gene: TRBV25-1; j_gene: TRBJ1-4; d_gene: -; abundance: -; len: 17; CDR3aa: CASSDPGRSLVSEKLFF; CDR3nt: TGTGCCAGCAGTGACCCAGGACGGTCCTTAGTGAGTGAAAAACTGTTTTTT
v_gene: TRBV18; j_gene: TRBJ2-5; d_gene: TRBD2; abundance: -; len: 13; CDR3aa: CASLRGSIETQYF; CDR3nt: TGTGCCAGCCTGCGGGGGTCGATAGAGACCCAGTACTTC
v_gene: TRBV5-1; j_gene: TRBJ1-4; d_gene: -; abundance: -; len: 17; CDR3aa: CASSLVPGVRSNEKLFF; CDR3nt: TGCGCCAGCAGCTTGGTCCCGGGGGTTCGATCTAATGAAAAACTGTTTTTT
v_gene: TRBV7-9; j_gene: TRBJ1-1; d_gene: -; abundance: -; len: 12; CDR3aa: CASSHSGTGAFF; CDR3nt: TGTGCCAGCAGCCATTCCGGGACTGGAGCTTTCTTT
v_gene: TRBV7-2; j_gene: TRBJ2-1; d_gene: TRBD2; abundance: once; len: 15; CDR3aa: CASSSGLAGVTEQFF; CDR3nt: TGTGCCAGCAGCTCGGGACTAGCGGGAGTGACAGAGCAGTTCTTC
v_gene: TRBV7-2; j_gene: TRBJ2-5; d_gene: TRBD1; abundance: -; len: 14; CDR3aa: CASSSDRGLETQYF; CDR3nt: TGTGCCAGCAGCTCCGACAGGGGGCTGGAGACCCAGTACTTC
v_gene: TRBV5-1; j_gene: TRBJ2-7; d_gene: -; abundance: -; len: 12; CDR3aa: CASSLGPLEQYF; CDR3nt: TGCGCCAGCAGCTTGGGGCCTCTCGAGCAGTACTTC
v_gene: TRBV19; j_gene: TRBJ2-7; d_gene: -; abundance: few; len: 15; CDR3aa: CASTPGTGNSYEQYF; CDR3nt: TGTGCCAGCACCCCAGGCACAGGGAACTCCTACGAGCAGTACTTC
v_gene: TRBV18; j_gene: TRBJ2-2; d_gene: -; abundance: -; len: 14; CDR3aa: CASSPESNTGELFF; CDR3nt: TGTGCCAGCTCACCGGAGTCGAACACCGGGGAGCTGTTTTTT
v_gene: TRBV19; j_gene: TRBJ2-7; d_gene: -; abundance: -; len: 14; CDR3aa: CASSIQGYSYEQYF; CDR3nt: TGTGCCAGTAGTATCCAGGGATACTCCTACGAGCAGTACTTC
v_gene: TRBV9; j_gene: TRBJ1-4; d_gene: -; abundance: once; len: 15; CDR3aa: CASSVGMANNEKLFF; CDR3nt: TGTGCCAGCAGCGTAGGAATGGCCAATAATGAAAAACTGTTTTTT
v_gene: TRBV6-6; j_gene: TRBJ2-7; d_gene: -; abundance: -; len: 14; CDR3aa: CASSYYGGWDEQYF; CDR3nt: TGTGCCAGCAGTTACTACGGGGGATGGGACGAGCAGTACTTC
v_gene: TRBV10-3; j_gene: TRBJ1-2; d_gene: -; abundance: -; len: 14; CDR3aa: CAISESTGNYGYTF; CDR3nt: TGTGCCATCAGTGAGTCGACAGGAAACTATGGCTACACCTTC
v_gene: TRBV11-2; j_gene: TRBJ2-3; d_gene: TRBD1; abundance: -; len: 17; CDR3aa: CASSLSRTGGGTDTQYF; CDR3nt: TGTGCCAGCAGCTTAAGCCGGACAGGGGGCGGCACAGATACGCAGTATTTT
v_gene: TRBV30; j_gene: TRBJ2-3; d_gene: TRBD2; abundance: once; len: 15; CDR3aa: CAWSGTSGATDTQYF; CDR3nt: TGTGCCTGGAGTGGAACTAGCGGGGCCACAGATACGCAGTATTTT
v_gene: TRBV11-3; j_gene: TRBJ2-2; d_gene: -; abundance: -; len: 14; CDR3aa: CASSSAGSTGELFF; CDR3nt: TGTGCCAGCAGCTCGGCAGGGTCCACCGGGGAGCTGTTTTTT
v_gene: TRBV5-5; j_gene: TRBJ1-5; d_gene: -; abundance: -; len: 11; CDR3aa: CASSLNQPQHF; CDR3nt: TGTGCCAGCAGCCTCAATCAGCCCCAGCATTTT
v_gene: TRBV6-1; j_gene: TRBJ1-4; d_gene: TRBD1; abundance: -; len: 11; CDR3aa: CASRGDRRKVF; CDR3nt: TGTGCCAGCAGGGGGGACAGAAGGAAGGTTTTT
v_gene: TRBV4-3; j_gene: TRBJ2-2; d_gene: TRBD1; abundance: -; len: 15; CDR3aa: CASSLGQGGTGELFF; CDR3nt: TGCGCCAGCAGCCTAGGACAGGGGGGTACCGGGGAGCTGTTTTTT
v_gene: TRBV11-2; j_gene: TRBJ2-4; d_gene: -; abundance: -; len: 16; CDR3aa: CASSLEGGTAKNIQYF; CDR3nt: TGTGCCAGCAGCTTAGAAGGCGGGACAGCCAAAAACATTCAGTACTTC
v_gene: TRBV19; j_gene: TRBJ1-6; d_gene: -; abundance: -; len: 19; CDR3aa: CASSIRRGALSSYNSPLHF; CDR3nt: TGTGCCAGTAGTATCCGGCGGGGGGCGTTGAGCTCCTATAATTCACCCCTCCACTTT
v_gene: TRBV29-1; j_gene: TRBJ1-3; d_gene: -; abundance: -; len: 12; CDR3aa: CSAVNSGNTIYF; CDR3nt: TGCAGCGCAGTCAACTCTGGAAACACCATATATTTT
v_gene: TRBV7-9; j_gene: TRBJ1-6; d_gene: TRBD1; abundance: -; len: 16; CDR3aa: CASSDGDRGSNSPLHF; CDR3nt: TGTGCCAGCAGCGATGGGGACAGGGGAAGTAATTCACCCCTCCACTTT
v_gene: TRBV5-4; j_gene: TRBJ2-7; d_gene: TRBD2; abundance: -; len: 16; CDR3aa: CASSSGLAGLSYEQYF; CDR3nt: TGTGCCAGCAGCTCAGGACTAGCGGGACTATCCTACGAGCAGTACTTC
v_gene: TRBV10-1; j_gene: TRBJ2-2; d_gene: TRBD2; abundance: -; len: 15; CDR3aa: CASSVLAGSGGELFF; CDR3nt: TGCGCCAGCAGTGTTCTAGCGGGATCCGGCGGGGAGCTGTTTTTT
v_gene: TRBV19; j_gene: TRBJ2-7; d_gene: -; abundance: -; len: 13; CDR3aa: CASLPWDGGEQYF; CDR3nt: TGTGCCAGTCTACCTTGGGACGGCGGAGAGCAGTACTTC
v_gene: TRBV30; j_gene: TRBJ2-3; d_gene: -; abundance: -; len: 13; CDR3aa: CAWSSGRADTQYF; CDR3nt: TGTGCCTGGAGTTCCGGACGGGCAGATACGCAGTATTTT
v_gene: TRBV11-3; j_gene: TRBJ2-1; d_gene: -; abundance: once; len: 16; CDR3aa: CASSPEGESGYNEQFF; CDR3nt: TGTGCCAGCAGCCCAGAGGGAGAATCGGGCTACAATGAGCAGTTCTTC